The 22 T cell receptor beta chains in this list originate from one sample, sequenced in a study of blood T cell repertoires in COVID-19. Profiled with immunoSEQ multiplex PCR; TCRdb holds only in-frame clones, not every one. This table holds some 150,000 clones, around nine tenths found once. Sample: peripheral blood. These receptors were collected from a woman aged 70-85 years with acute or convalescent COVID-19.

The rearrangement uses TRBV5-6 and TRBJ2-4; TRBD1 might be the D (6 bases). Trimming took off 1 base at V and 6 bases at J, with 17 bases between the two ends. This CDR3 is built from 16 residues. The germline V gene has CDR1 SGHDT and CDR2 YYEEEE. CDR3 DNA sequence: TGTGCCAGCAGCTTGCGGTCAGGGGTATCTAGAAACATTCAGTACTTC. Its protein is CASSLRSGVSRNIQYF.

CDR3 DNA: TGCGCCAGCAGCCAAGATCTCAAGCGGGGGGGCTACGAGCAGTACTTC. This codes for CASSQDLKRGGYEQYF. The gene calls are TRBV4-3 and TRBJ2-7; 10 bases are a match to TRBD2. CDR1 is LGHNA and CDR2 is YSLEER in the germline V gene. V was pared by 0 bases and J by 3 bases, with 5 bases of the junction left unmatched. This CDR3 comprises 16 residues.

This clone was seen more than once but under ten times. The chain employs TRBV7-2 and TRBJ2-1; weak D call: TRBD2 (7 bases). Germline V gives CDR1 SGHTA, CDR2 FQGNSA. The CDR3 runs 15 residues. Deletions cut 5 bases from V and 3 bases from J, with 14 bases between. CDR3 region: CASSRGGGDYNEQFF. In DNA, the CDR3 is TGTGCCAGCAGCCGGGGAGGGGGGGACTACAATGAGCAGTTCTTC. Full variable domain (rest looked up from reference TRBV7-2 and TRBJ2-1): GAGVSQSPSNKVTEKGKDVELRCDPISGHTALYWYRQSLGQGLEFLIYFQGNSAPDKSGLPSDRFSAERTGGSVSTLTIQRTQQEDSAVYLCASSRGGGDYNEQFFGPGTRLTVL.

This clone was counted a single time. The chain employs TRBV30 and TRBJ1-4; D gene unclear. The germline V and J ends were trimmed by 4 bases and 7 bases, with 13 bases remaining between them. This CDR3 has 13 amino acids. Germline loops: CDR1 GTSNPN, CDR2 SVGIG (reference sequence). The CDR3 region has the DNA TGTGCCTGGACCACCGGAGGGAGTGAAAAACTGTTTTTT. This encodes CAWTTGGSEKLFF.

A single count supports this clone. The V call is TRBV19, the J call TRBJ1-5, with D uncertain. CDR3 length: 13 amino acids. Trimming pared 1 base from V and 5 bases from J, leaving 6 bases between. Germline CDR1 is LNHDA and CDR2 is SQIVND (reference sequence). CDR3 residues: CASSIVTDQPQHF. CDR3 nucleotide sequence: TGTGCCAGTAGTATAGTAACTGATCAGCCCCAGCATTTT.

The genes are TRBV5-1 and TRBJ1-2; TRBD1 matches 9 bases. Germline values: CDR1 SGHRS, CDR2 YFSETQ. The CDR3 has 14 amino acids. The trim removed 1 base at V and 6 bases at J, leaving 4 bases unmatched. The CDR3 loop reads CASSLTGGGDGYTF. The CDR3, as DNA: TGCGCCAGCAGCTTGACAGGGGGCGGTGATGGCTACACCTTC.

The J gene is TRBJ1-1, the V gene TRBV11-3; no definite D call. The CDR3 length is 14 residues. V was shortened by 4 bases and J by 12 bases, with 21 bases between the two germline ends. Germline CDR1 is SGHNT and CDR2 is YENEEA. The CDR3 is CASSSYDEKGETFF. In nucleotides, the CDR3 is TGTGCCAGCAGCTCCTACGACGAGAAAGGAGAGACTTTCTTT.

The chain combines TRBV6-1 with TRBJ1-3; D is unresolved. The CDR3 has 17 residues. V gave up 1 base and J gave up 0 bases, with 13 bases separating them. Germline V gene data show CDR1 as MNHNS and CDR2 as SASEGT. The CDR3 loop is CASSEVVRGASGNTIYF. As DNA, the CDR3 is TGTGCCAGCAGTGAAGTTGTACGAGGCGCCTCTGGAAACACCATATATTTT.

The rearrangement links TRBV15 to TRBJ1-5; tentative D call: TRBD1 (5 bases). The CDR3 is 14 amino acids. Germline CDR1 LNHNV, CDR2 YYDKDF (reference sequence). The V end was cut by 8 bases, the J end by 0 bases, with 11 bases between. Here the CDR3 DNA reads TGTGCCACCTCGATCAGGGATAGCAATCAGCCCCAGCATTTT. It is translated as CATSIRDSNQPQHF.

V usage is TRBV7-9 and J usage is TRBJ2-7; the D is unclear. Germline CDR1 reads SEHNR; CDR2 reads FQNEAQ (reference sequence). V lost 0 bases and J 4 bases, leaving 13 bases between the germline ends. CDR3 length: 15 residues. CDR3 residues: CASSLARFSLYEQYF. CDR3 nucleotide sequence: TGTGCCAGCAGCTTAGCGCGCTTTTCTTTGTACGAGCAGTACTTC.

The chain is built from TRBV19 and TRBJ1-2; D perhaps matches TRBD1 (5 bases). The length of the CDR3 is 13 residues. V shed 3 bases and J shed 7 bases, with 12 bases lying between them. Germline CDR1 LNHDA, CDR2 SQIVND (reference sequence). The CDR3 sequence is CASSMGRVGGYTF. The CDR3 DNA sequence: TGTGCCAGTAGTATGGGCAGGGTTGGTGGCTACACCTTC.

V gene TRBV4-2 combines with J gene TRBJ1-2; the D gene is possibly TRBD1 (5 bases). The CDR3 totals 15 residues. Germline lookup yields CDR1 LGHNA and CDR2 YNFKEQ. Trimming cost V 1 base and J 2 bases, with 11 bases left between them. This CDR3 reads CASSQAGTLNYGYTF. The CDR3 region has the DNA TGTGCCAGCAGCCAAGCCGGGACTCTCAACTATGGCTACACCTTC.

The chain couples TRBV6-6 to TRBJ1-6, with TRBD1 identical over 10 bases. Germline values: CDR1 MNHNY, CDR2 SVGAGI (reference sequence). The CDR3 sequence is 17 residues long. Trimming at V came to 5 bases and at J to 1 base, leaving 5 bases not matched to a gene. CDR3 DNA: TGTGCCAGCAGTCCCAAGGACAGGGGGTCCTATAATTCACCCCTCCACTTT. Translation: CASSPKDRGSYNSPLHF.

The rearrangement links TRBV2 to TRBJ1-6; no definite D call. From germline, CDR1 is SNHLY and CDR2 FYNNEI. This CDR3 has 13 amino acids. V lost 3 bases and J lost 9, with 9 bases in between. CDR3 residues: CASSDRKVSPLHF. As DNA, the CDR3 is TGTGCCAGCAGTGACAGGAAAGTTTCACCCCTCCACTTT.

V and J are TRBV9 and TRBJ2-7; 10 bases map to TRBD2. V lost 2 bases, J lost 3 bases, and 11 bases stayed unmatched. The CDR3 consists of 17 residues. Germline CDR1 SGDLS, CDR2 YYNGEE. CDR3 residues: CASSVSSTSGPFYEQYV. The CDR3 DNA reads TGTGCCAGCAGCGTCTCCTCGACTAGCGGGCCTTTCTACGAGCAGTACGTC.

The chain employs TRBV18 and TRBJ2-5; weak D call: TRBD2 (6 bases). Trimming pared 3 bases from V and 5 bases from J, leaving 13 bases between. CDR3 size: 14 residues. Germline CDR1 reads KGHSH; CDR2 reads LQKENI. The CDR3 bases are TGTGCCAGCTCACCCCAGGACCTAGCGGAGACCCAGTACTTC. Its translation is CASSPQDLAETQYF.

CDR3 residues: CASSLALNRGESQYF. The CDR3 DNA sequence: TGTGCCAGCAGCTTAGCGCTAAATCGCGGGGAATCGCAGTATTTT. The chain couples TRBV7-2 to TRBJ2-3; D perhaps matches TRBD2 (6 bases). Per the germline V gene, CDR1 is SGHTA and CDR2 is FQGNSA. This CDR3 spans 15 amino acids. Trimming pared 0 bases from V and 10 bases from J, leaving 17 bases between. The full variable domain, completed using reference TRBV7-2 and TRBJ2-3, is GAGVSQSPSNKVTEKGKDVELRCDPISGHTALYWYRQSLGQGLEFLIYFQGNSAPDKSGLPSDRFSAERTGGSVSTLTIQRTQQEDSAVYLCASSLALNRGESQYFGPGTRLTVL.

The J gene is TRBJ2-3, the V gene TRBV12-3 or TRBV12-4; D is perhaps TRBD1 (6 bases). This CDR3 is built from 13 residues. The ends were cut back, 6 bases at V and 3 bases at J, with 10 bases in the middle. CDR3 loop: CASSWGRTDTQYF. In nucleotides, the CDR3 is TGTGCCAGCAGCTGGGGGCGGACAGATACGCAGTATTTT.

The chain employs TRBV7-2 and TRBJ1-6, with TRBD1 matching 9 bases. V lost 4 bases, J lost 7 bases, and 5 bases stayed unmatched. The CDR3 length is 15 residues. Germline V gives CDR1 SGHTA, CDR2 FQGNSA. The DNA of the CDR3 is TGTGCCAGCAGCTACCCACAGGGGGCGAATTCACCCCTCCACTTT. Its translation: CASSYPQGANSPLHF.

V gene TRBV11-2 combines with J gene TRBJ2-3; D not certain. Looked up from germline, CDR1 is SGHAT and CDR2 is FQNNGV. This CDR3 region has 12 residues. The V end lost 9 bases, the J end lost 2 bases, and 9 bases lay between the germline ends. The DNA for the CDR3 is TGTGCCAGGATAGCAGACACAGATACGCAGTATTTT. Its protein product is CARIADTDTQYF.

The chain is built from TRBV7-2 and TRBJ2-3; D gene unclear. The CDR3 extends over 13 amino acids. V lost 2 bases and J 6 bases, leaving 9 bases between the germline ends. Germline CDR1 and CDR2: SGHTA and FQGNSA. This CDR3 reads CASSLHSTDTQYF. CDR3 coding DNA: TGTGCCAGCAGCTTACACTCCACGGATACGCAGTATTTT.

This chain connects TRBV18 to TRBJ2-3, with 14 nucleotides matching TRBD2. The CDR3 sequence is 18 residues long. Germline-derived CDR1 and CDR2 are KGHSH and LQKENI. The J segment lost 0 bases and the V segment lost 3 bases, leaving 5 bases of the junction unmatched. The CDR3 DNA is TGTGCCAGCTCACCCGGGACTAGCGGGGGAGATAGCACAGATACGCAGTATTTT. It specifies CASSPGTSGGDSTDTQYF.